The 30 T cell receptor beta chains reported below all come from one sample, sequenced in a study of metastatic and nonmetastatic thyroid tumors. Every patient was untreated before thyroid surgery. TCRdb reprocessed the PCR reads via MiXCR. The top ten hold approximately 20% of the sample, which has approximately 25,000 clones, 20% to 30% seen once. Sequenced: blood. The receptors come from a male donor with papillary thyroid cancer or a benign thyroid nodule (not recorded which). Some clones in this sample may be carry-over from other donors' samples.

About this clone itself: Compared with germline, one end of the junction differs, possibly owing to a read error. V and J are TRBV6-8 and TRBJ1-5; TRBD1 is a possible D gene (5 bases). Germline lookup yields CDR1 MNHGY and CDR2 SAAAGT. This CDR3 region has 15 residues. The CDR3 sequence: CASWGNRLSTQPQHF. The DNA of the CDR3 is TGTGCCAGCTGGGGGAACAGGCTTAGCACTCAGCCCCAGCATTTT.

This clone has at least ten counts. This chain connects TRBV6-1 to TRBJ1-1; unclear D gene. Per the germline V gene, CDR1 is MNHNS and CDR2 is SASEGT. This CDR3 region has 14 residues. The V end was cut by 4 bases, the J end by 2 bases, with 11 bases between. The CDR3 protein is CASSAGVLNTEAFF. CDR3 bases: TGTGCCAGCAGTGCCGGAGTTCTAAACACTGAAGCTTTCTTT.

This clone is classed as medium-sized. The chain links TRBV7-9 to TRBJ1-2; D not resolved. Trimming cost V 4 bases and J 4 bases, with 7 bases left between them. The CDR3 extends over 12 amino acids. The germline CDR1 and CDR2 sequences are SEHNR and FQNEAQ (reference sequence). The CDR3 is CASSSDGYGYTF. As DNA, the CDR3 is TGTGCCAGCAGCTCGGACGGCTATGGCTACACCTTC.

This clone has a count of ten or more. The gene calls are TRBV29-1 and TRBJ1-1, with 8 positions matching TRBD1. This CDR3 is 13 amino acids long. V shed 7 bases and J 4 bases; nucleotides not matched to a gene: 8. CDR1 is SQVTM, CDR2 ANQGSEA, per germline. CDR3 nucleotides: TGCAGCGCCGCAGGGGGCTCGGGCACTGAAGCTTTCTTT. Its protein product is CSAAGGSGTEAFF.

This clone was recorded at least ten times. The chain has TRBV20-1 and TRBJ1-6, with TRBD1 matching over 8 bases. Germline trimming cut 3 bases from V and 9 bases from J; bases unmatched to any gene: 10. The CDR3 has 15 amino acids. CDR1 and CDR2 (germline): DFQATT, SNEGSKA (reference sequence). The DNA for the CDR3 is TGCAGTGCTAGGGCTACCAGGGACAGGATTTCACCCCTCCACTTT. This gives the protein CSARATRDRISPLHF.

This clone was seen many times. The J gene is TRBJ2-3, the V gene TRBV20-1, with D perhaps being TRBD1 or TRBD2 (5 bases each). The CDR3 is made up of 15 amino acids. Germline CDR1 and CDR2: DFQATT and SNEGSKA (reference sequence). For the CDR3, the DNA is TGCGCGTTAATACCGGGACGGATGAGCACAGATACGCAGTATTTT. Its protein product is CALIPGRMSTDTQYF.

This chain connects TRBV7-2 to TRBJ1-4, with D possibly TRBD1 on 6 matching bases. Germline V gene lookup returns CDR1 SGHTA and CDR2 FQGNSA. This CDR3 is 15 amino acids long. Trimming removed 5 bases at V and 7 bases at J, with 17 bases between. For the CDR3, the DNA is TGTGCCAGCAGCCGGGGGGGGCGAGGCGGTGAAAAACTGTTTTTT. This codes for CASSRGGRGGEKLFF.

There are a few counts of this clone. The chain joins TRBV10-1 to TRBJ2-3; D not certain. Deletions cut 9 bases from V and 10 bases from J, with 17 bases between. The CDR3 totals 12 residues. CDR1 is WNHNN, CDR2 SYGVQD, per germline (reference sequence). CDR3 loop: CAREVPPRSQYF. The CDR3 nucleotides read TGCGCCAGAGAAGTGCCCCCCCGATCGCAGTATTTT.

As concerns this clone: The junction and the germline gene differ at one end; a read error may be behind it. This chain joins TRBV10-3 and TRBJ2-5; D ambiguous. CDR1 ENHRY and CDR2 SYGVKD come from the germline V gene. The CDR3 length is 17 residues. CDR3 bases: TGTGCCATCAGTGGGTCTATCGGGCGGAAGGGCCAAAAGACCCAGTACTTC. Protein: CAISGSIGRKGQKTQYF.

This chain connects TRBV20-1 to TRBJ1-5; 9 nucleotides match TRBD1. Losses at the gene ends were 3 bases for V and 2 bases for J; bases not matched to a gene: 8. The CDR3 extends over 16 amino acids. CDR1 is DFQATT, CDR2 SNEGSKA, per germline (reference sequence). The CDR3 coding sequence is TGCAGTGCTAGGACCGGGACAGGGTTACGCAATCAGCCCCAGCATTTT. This translates into CSARTGTGLRNQPQHF.

Comment on this clone: At one of its ends the junction is not consistent with the germline gene, which may arise from a read error. The chain has TRBV11-3 and TRBJ2-5; the D gene is possibly TRBD2 (5 bases). Germline values: CDR1 SGHNT, CDR2 YENEEA. The CDR3 loop spans 14 amino acids. The CDR3 DNA reads as TGTGCCAGCAGTGAACATGGAGGCCAAGAGACCCATTACTTC. It specifies CASSEHGGQETHYF.

This clone came up many times. This chain links TRBV30 with TRBJ1-3, with no clear D. V was shortened by 3 bases and J by 4 bases, with 4 bases between the two germline ends. Germline CDR1 reads GTSNPN; CDR2 reads SVGIG (reference sequence). The CDR3 loop spans 11 amino acids. CDR3 DNA: TGTGCCTGGAGCGAAGGAAACACCATATATTTT. Translated: CAWSEGNTIYF.

The chain combines TRBV6-5 with TRBJ1-6; TRBD1 is a possible D gene (6 bases). Germline lookup yields CDR1 MNHEY and CDR2 SVGAGI. Trimming pared 6 bases from V and 8 bases from J, leaving 17 bases between. CDR3 length equals 15 residues. CDR3 sequence: CASRYTTRGHSPLHF. CDR3 nucleotides: TGTGCCAGCAGGTACACCACCAGGGGACATTCACCCCTCCACTTT.

On this clone itself: A much bigger clone sits one base away, suggesting this may be a read error. This chain uses TRBV28 with TRBJ1-2; D is ambiguous. Trimming stripped 2 bases from V and 10 bases from J, with 11 bases between. The CDR3 totals 12 residues. CDR1 is MDHEN and CDR2 is SYDVKM in the germline V gene. The CDR3 is CASSLPSRVYTF. In DNA form, the CDR3 reads TGTGCCAGCAGTTTACCTTCCCGGGTCTACACCTTC.

The chain links TRBV2 to TRBJ2-1; D remains unclear. The germline V and J ends were trimmed by 7 bases and 10 bases, with 20 bases remaining between them. The CDR3 covers 14 residues. The V gene's germline CDR1 is SNHLY and CDR2 FYNNEI. The CDR3 DNA follows: TGTGCCAGCACCGTGGACGGCCCCCCCAAAGAGCAGTTCTTC. Its translation is CASTVDGPPKEQFF. Supplemented by reference TRBV2 and TRBJ2-1, the full variable domain reads EPEVTQTPSHQVTQMGQEVILRCVPISNHLYFYWYRQILGQKVEFLVSFYNNEISEKSEIFDDQFSVERPDGSNFTLKIRSTKLEDSAMYFCASTVDGPPKEQFFGPGTRLTVL.

This clone was seen repeatedly, ten times or more. CDR3 sequence (DNA): TGTGCCAGCAAGAATAAGGGGGCGGCGGGCTACACCTTC. This translates into CASKNKGAAGYTF. The genes are TRBV5-4 and TRBJ1-2, with TRBD1 identical over 7 bases. The germline V gene encodes CDR1 SGHNT and CDR2 YYREEE (reference sequence). V shed 6 bases, J shed 8 bases, and the junction held 10 bases outside the gene matches. CDR3 length: 13 residues. Variable domain in full (rest from reference TRBV5-4 and TRBJ1-2): ETGVTQSPTHLIKTRGQQVTLRCSSQSGHNTVSWYQQALGQGPQFIFQYYREEENGRGNFPPRFSGLQFPNYSSELNVNALELDDSALYLCASKNKGAAGYTFGSGTRLTVV.

This clone has ten or more counts. This chain uses TRBV5-4 with TRBJ2-4; D is uncertain. The germline CDR1 and CDR2 sequences are SGHNT and YYREEE (reference sequence). The CDR3 covers 13 residues. Deletions cut 4 bases from V and 3 bases from J, with 8 bases between. The CDR3 bases are TGTGCCAGCAGCCCGTGGGGCAAAAACATTCAGTACTTC. Translation gives CASSPWGKNIQYF.

This clone appeared many times. The genes are TRBV19 and TRBJ2-4, with TRBD2 as a possible D gene (7 bases). Trimming left V 3 bases short and J 9 bases short, with 18 bases between. The germline CDR1 and CDR2 sequences are LNHDA and SQIVND (reference sequence). The CDR3 runs to 15 residues. In nucleotides, the CDR3 is TGTGCCAGTAGTATGAACTTTGCGGGGGCAGGCATTCAGTACTTC. It yields the protein CASSMNFAGAGIQYF.

This clone has a count of ten or more. The chain carries TRBV19 and TRBJ2-5; 8 nucleotides match TRBD2. V trimming: 9 bases; J trimming: 3 bases; junction bases outside the gene matches: 9. CDR3 length equals 14 residues. Germline CDR1 is LNHDA and CDR2 is SQIVND (reference sequence). CDR3 nucleotides: TGTGCCAGCGCGCCGGGAGCGGGAGAAGAGACCCAGTACTTC. It codes for CASAPGAGEETQYF. Full variable domain (remainder filled in from reference TRBV19 and TRBJ2-5): DGGITQSPKYLFRKEGQNVTLSCEQNLNHDAMYWYRQDPGQGLRLIYYSQIVNDFQKGDIAEGYSVSREKKESFPLTVTSAQKNPTAFYLCASAPGAGEETQYFGPGTRLLVL.

This clone rates as medium-sized. The J gene is TRBJ1-1, the V gene TRBV2; no firm D call. The V end was cut by 6 bases, the J end by 1 base, with 9 bases between. This CDR3 region has 13 residues. The V gene's germline CDR1 is SNHLY and CDR2 FYNNEI. The CDR3 sequence: CASSVSENTEAFF. The CDR3 DNA sequence: TGTGCCAGCAGCGTCTCGGAGAACACTGAAGCTTTCTTT.

For this clone: An end of the junction does not agree with germline; a read error may underlie this. The chain employs TRBV7-9 and TRBJ1-2; D gene uncertain. CDR1 is SEHNR, CDR2 FQNEAQ, per germline (reference sequence). The length of the CDR3 is 15 residues. CDR3 sequence reads: CAISFWAPVVYGYTF. In DNA, the CDR3 is TGTGCCATCAGCTTCTGGGCACCGGTGGTGTATGGCTACACCTTC.

The chain recombines TRBV4-1 with TRBJ1-2; possible D gene TRBD1, 5 bases. Trimming stripped 2 bases from V and 7 bases from J, with 20 bases between. The germline V gene encodes CDR1 MGHRA and CDR2 YSYEKL. CDR3 size: 16 residues. In DNA, the CDR3 is TGCGCCAGCAGCCAACGGGGTGGTAGGGGAGGAGGTGGCTACACCTTC. This encodes CASSQRGGRGGGGYTF.

This clone was seen once. The junction differs from germline at one of its ends, possibly a read error. The chain joins TRBV28 to TRBJ1-5, with D perhaps TRBD1 (6 bases). CDR1 and CDR2 (germline): MDHEN, SYDVKM. The CDR3 length is 15 residues. CDR3 bases: TGTGCCATCAGAGTAGGGGGGACGGGCAATCAGACCCAGCATTTT. Translation gives CAIRVGGTGNQTQHF.

This clone was detected only a few times. A single base separates this from a much larger clone, so it may be a read error. V gene TRBV28 combines with J gene TRBJ2-2; D possibly corresponds to TRBD2 (5 bases). The length of the CDR3 is 13 residues. CDR1 and CDR2 from the germline V gene are MDHEN and SYDVKM. The DNA for the CDR3 is TGTGCCAGCAGTTTATGGGGGTTCTGGGAGCTGCTTTTT. Its translation is CASSLWGFWELLF.

Many counts were recorded for this clone. J is TRBJ1-1 and V is TRBV19; the D gene is possibly TRBD1 (5 bases). CDR1 is LNHDA and CDR2 is SQIVND in the germline V gene (reference sequence). Deletions cut 9 bases from V and 3 bases from J, with 26 bases between. The CDR3 sequence is 17 residues long. Written as DNA, the CDR3 is TGTGCCAGCACTCCCTGGAGGGGCAGGAGTCCCGACACTGAAGCTTTCTTT. Translated, it gives CASTPWRGRSPDTEAFF.

J is TRBJ2-7 and V is TRBV20-1; a possible D gene is TRBD1 (6 bases). Germline values: CDR1 DFQATT, CDR2 SNEGSKA (reference sequence). There are 14 residues in the CDR3. Trimming took off 3 bases at V and 2 bases at J, with 14 bases between the two ends. The CDR3 is CSARGAGATYEQYF. Here the CDR3 DNA reads TGCAGTGCTAGGGGGGCAGGGGCTACCTACGAGCAGTACTTC.

This clone has more than one count but fewer than ten. The V and J genes are TRBV12-3 or TRBV12-4 and TRBJ2-7; maybe TRBD1 (5 bases). The V gene lost 3 bases and the J gene lost 3 bases, with 12 bases spanning the gap. The CDR3 is made up of 14 amino acids. Written as DNA, the CDR3 is TGTGCCAGCAGTTTTTCCAGGGCGAACTACGAGCAGTACTTC. Translated: CASSFSRANYEQYF.

This clone has a count of ten or more. The rearrangement uses TRBV2 and TRBJ1-3; the D is unclear. V shed 2 bases and J shed 4 bases, with 3 bases lying between them. The CDR3 totals 12 residues. CDR1 and CDR2 from the germline V gene are SNHLY and FYNNEI. The CDR3 here is CASSEKGNTIYF. CDR3 in DNA: TGTGCCAGCAGTGAAAAGGGAAACACCATATATTTT.

The chain couples TRBV4-1 to TRBJ2-2; D perhaps matches TRBD1 (5 bases). Trimming removed 0 bases from V and 3 bases from J, with 11 bases in between. Germline V gives CDR1 MGHRA, CDR2 YSYEKL. The CDR3 extends over 16 amino acids. The CDR3 nucleotides read TGCGCCAGCAGCCAAGAACAGGCTCTCTACACCGGGGAGCTGTTTTTT. It is translated as CASSQEQALYTGELFF.

The chain combines TRBV11-3 with TRBJ1-6; D is uncertain. V lost 6 bases to trimming and J lost 13 bases, with 13 bases between them. This CDR3 is built from 12 residues. In germline, CDR1 is SGHNT, CDR2 YENEEA. CDR3 sequence reads: CASSESGGPLHF. Written as DNA, the CDR3 is TGTGCCAGCAGTGAATCGGGAGGTCCCCTCCACTTT.